One sample yielded the 4 T cell receptor beta chains listed below, sequenced in a study of T-cell memory formation after mild COVID-19. Each CDR3 protein gets one entry after TCRdb re-called the 5' RACE reads with MiXCR. Of 350,000 or so distinct CDR3 sequences in the sample, approximately 12% were seen once. Input material: PBMCs or a T cell subset sorted from them (not recorded which). These receptor sequences come from a man aged 18 to 30 who had mild COVID-19 (a few samples of this study predate the infection). Cell type and time point are not known.

A few counts support this clonotype. The J gene is TRBJ2-5, the V gene TRBV5-1; maybe TRBD1 (5 bases). Germline lookup yields CDR1 SGHRS and CDR2 YFSETQ. CDR3 size: 16 residues. Between the trimmed V and J ends, which lost 0 bases and 1 base, there was a span of 13 bases. CDR3 coding DNA: TGCGCCAGCAGCTTGGCCTGGAGTAGGGGCCAAGAGACCCAGTACTTC. It encodes CASSLAWSRGQETQYF.

The table lists this clonotype with a few counts. This chain links TRBV29-1 with TRBJ2-3, with a possible D match to TRBD2 (8 bases). Germline V lookup: CDR1 SQVTM, CDR2 ANQGSEA. This CDR3 region has 14 residues. Trimming took off 3 bases at V and 4 bases at J, with 14 bases between the two ends. CDR3 coding DNA: TGCAGCGTTGAGGACAGGCGGGAGGCAGATACGCAGTATTTT. This encodes CSVEDRREADTQYF.

This chain links TRBV7-9 with TRBJ2-5; possibly TRBD1 for D (6 bases). V was pared by 4 bases and J by 8 bases, with 8 bases between. This CDR3 has 11 residues. Germline assignment: CDR1 SEHNR and CDR2 FQNEAQ (reference sequence). CDR3 sequence: CASSSGQTQYF. The CDR3 DNA sequence: TGTGCCAGCAGCTCGGGACAAACCCAGTACTTC.

V usage is TRBV4-3 and J usage is TRBJ2-2, with 9 bases identical to TRBD1. Per germline, CDR1 LGHNA and CDR2 YSLEER. The CDR3 loop spans 14 amino acids. The V and J ends lost 0 bases and 7 bases, in that order; junction bases with no gene match: 0. This CDR3 is CASSQETGGGELFF. Written as DNA, the CDR3 is TGCGCCAGCAGCCAAGAGACAGGGGGCGGGGAGCTGTTTTTT.